One sample yielded the 5 T cell receptor beta chains listed below, sequenced in a study of Ad26.COV2.S vaccination and SARS-CoV-2 variants. The table came from immunoSEQ multiplex PCR; TCRdb's copy has only in-frame clones and leaves some out. The sample has about 420,000 clones, around 89% seen once; the top ten hold about 3.6%. Treatment described: 15 to 20 received Ad26.COV2.S at low or high dose, single or two shots; several received placebo; per-sample allocation not given. Repertoires come from day 63 after the first vaccine or placebo injection. The sample in question was peripheral blood, obtained in a trial of Ad26.COV2.S vaccine versus placebo. The receptors here all came from a person between 18 and 65 years old who received the Ad26.COV2.S COVID-19 vaccine or a placebo.

The gene calls are TRBV28 and TRBJ1-4; 8 bases match TRBD1. The V gene end was trimmed by 4 bases and the J gene end by 7 bases; junction bases not matched to a gene: 8. Germline V CDR1 and CDR2: MDHEN, SYDVKM. The CDR3 spans 15 residues. The CDR3 DNA reads as TGTGCCAGCAGTTCCGCAGGGGGCAGTCTTGAAAAACTGTTTTTT. It specifies CASSSAGGSLEKLFF.

The chain uses TRBV7-6 and TRBJ2-5; TRBD2 aligns across 14 bases. CDR3 size: 18 residues. Per the germline V gene, CDR1 is SGHVS and CDR2 is FNYEAQ. V trimming: 5 bases; J trimming: 1 base; junction bases outside the gene matches: 9. CDR3: CASSPRGGLAGVQETQYF. For the CDR3, the DNA is TGTGCCAGCAGCCCCCGAGGGGGACTAGCGGGGGTCCAAGAGACCCAGTACTTC.

J is TRBJ2-2 and V is TRBV6-5; D unresolved. The V gene lost 4 bases and the J gene lost 1 base, with 7 bases spanning the gap. The CDR3 runs 14 residues. CDR1 is MNHEY, CDR2 SVGAGI, per germline. CDR3 DNA sequence: TGTGCCAGCAGTTCGTTGAGGAACACCGGGGAGCTGTTTTTT. It is translated as CASSSLRNTGELFF.

The V and J genes are TRBV4-2 and TRBJ2-5; no clear D. CDR1 LGHNA and CDR2 YNFKEQ come from the germline V gene. The CDR3 spans 12 residues. V was shortened by 4 bases and J by 1 base, with 4 bases between the two germline ends. The CDR3 region has the DNA TGTGCCAGCAGCCCAATCCAAGAGACCCAGTACTTC. This sequence encodes CASSPIQETQYF.

The rearrangement joins TRBV19 to TRBJ1-5; 9 bases agree with TRBD1. The germline V gene has CDR1 LNHDA and CDR2 SQIVND (reference sequence). The CDR3 covers 15 residues. The V and J ends lost 9 bases and 0 bases, in that order; junction bases with no gene match: 6. CDR3 protein: CASKGDRDSNQPQHF. The CDR3 DNA sequence: TGTGCCAGCAAGGGGGACAGGGATAGCAATCAGCCCCAGCATTTT.